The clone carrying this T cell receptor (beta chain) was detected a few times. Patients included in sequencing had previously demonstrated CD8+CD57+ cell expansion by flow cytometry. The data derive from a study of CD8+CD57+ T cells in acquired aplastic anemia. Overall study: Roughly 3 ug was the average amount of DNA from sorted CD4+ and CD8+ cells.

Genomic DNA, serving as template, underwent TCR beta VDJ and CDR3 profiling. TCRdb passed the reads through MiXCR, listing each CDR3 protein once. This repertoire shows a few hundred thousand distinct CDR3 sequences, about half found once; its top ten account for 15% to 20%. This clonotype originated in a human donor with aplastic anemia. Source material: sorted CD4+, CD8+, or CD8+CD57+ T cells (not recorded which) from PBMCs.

The DNA for the CDR3 is TGTGCCAGTAGAGGGGGTGGCTACACCTTC. Residues: CASRGGGYTF. The chain is built from TRBV19 and TRBJ1-2; tentatively, D is TRBD1 (6 bases). The V and J ends lost 6 bases and 7 bases respectively, with 6 bases between them. The CDR3 has 10 residues. CDR1 LNHDA and CDR2 SQIVND come from the germline V gene (reference sequence).